Presented here are 11 T cell receptor beta chains from one specimen sequenced in a study of T-cell reconstitution after alpha-beta-depleted transplantation in children. It was with unique molecular identifiers that the TCRbeta library was prepared. TCRdb recomputed calls from the PCR reads with MiXCR, one row per CDR3 protein. The table records 250,000 to 350,000 distinct CDR3 sequences, over 20% of them present only once. The source was PBMCs, mostly from graft donor cells, collected 180 days after TCRalphabeta/CD19-depleted stem cell transplant. The receptors here all came from a male patient under 18 who had a stem cell transplant for acute lymphoblastic leukemia, so the T cells may come from the graft donor.

The chain uses TRBV12-3 or TRBV12-4 and TRBJ2-7; 7 bases fit TRBD1. CDR3 size: 15 residues. V was clipped by 6 bases and J by 2 bases; unmatched bases: 10. The CDR3 protein is CASSPLGGPTYEQYF. The CDR3 DNA follows: TGTGCCAGCAGCCCCCTAGGGGGCCCCACCTACGAGCAGTACTTC.

The chain couples TRBV27 to TRBJ2-7, with 7 bases lining up with TRBD1. Germline CDR1 is MNHEY and CDR2 is SMNVEV (reference sequence). The CDR3 length is 16 residues. With 3 bases clipped from V and 3 bases from J, the junction kept 11 bases outside the gene matches. CDR3 nucleotide sequence: TGTGCCAGCAGTTTCTCGAGGGGGCAGACGGTCTACGAGCAGTACTTC. This codes for CASSFSRGQTVYEQYF.

The chain carries TRBV19 and TRBJ2-1; 10 nucleotides align to TRBD2. CDR1 is LNHDA and CDR2 is SQIVND in the germline V gene (reference sequence). The length of the CDR3 is 19 residues. Germline trimming cut 5 bases from V and 3 bases from J; bases unmatched to any gene: 16. In DNA, the CDR3 is TGTGCCAGTAGTCCGGTGGGGGGCGTGGGACTAGCGATCTACAATGAGCAGTTCTTC. Its translation is CASSPVGGVGLAIYNEQFF.

This clonotype was seen a few times. The chain is built from TRBV12-3 or TRBV12-4 and TRBJ2-1; 7 bases are shared with TRBD2. The CDR3 runs 13 residues. J gave up 9 bases and V 6 bases, and 8 bases lay outside the gene matches. CDR3 in amino acids: CASSQAGRGEQFF. The CDR3 region has the DNA TGTGCCAGCAGCCAAGCGGGACGTGGTGAGCAGTTCTTC.

V usage is TRBV6-5 and J usage is TRBJ2-2; D uncertain. V lost 8 bases and J 3 bases, leaving 7 bases between the germline ends. Germline V gene sequence: CDR1 MNHEY, CDR2 SVGAGI. The CDR3 has 12 amino acids. CDR3 bases: TGTGCCAGCCTCACCCACACCGGGGAGCTGTTTTTT. Protein: CASLTHTGELFF.

This clonotype occurred a few times. The rearrangement uses TRBV6-2 or TRBV6-3 and TRBJ1-4; no definite D call. The CDR3 runs 15 residues. Germline CDR1 reads MNHEY; CDR2 reads SVGEGT. V was clipped by 2 bases and J by 0 bases, with 7 bases between them. The CDR3 DNA is TGTGCCAGCAGTTACAGCTATGCAACTAATGAAAAACTGTTTTTT. The encoded protein is CASSYSYATNEKLFF.

The chain uses TRBV7-9 and TRBJ2-7; D assignment may be TRBD1 or TRBD2 (5 bases each). Germline V gene data show CDR1 as SEHNR and CDR2 as FQNEAQ (reference sequence). The length of the CDR3 is 14 residues. Trimming left V 2 bases short and J 7 bases short, with 15 bases between. The CDR3 region is CASSLIGDLGEQYF. The DNA of the CDR3 is TGTGCCAGCAGCTTAATAGGGGACCTAGGGGAGCAGTACTTC.

The V and J genes are TRBV2 and TRBJ1-5; D not resolved. Per the germline V gene, CDR1 is SNHLY and CDR2 is FYNNEI. The CDR3 runs 14 residues. The V gene lost 5 bases and the J gene lost 7 bases, with 15 bases spanning the gap. The CDR3 nucleotides read TGTGCCAGCAGTTCCAACTTTCCCGGGCAGCCCCAGCATTTT. Protein sequence: CASSSNFPGQPQHF.

This clonotype was detected only a few times. A much larger clone lies a single base off, so this may be a read error. The chain employs TRBV20-1 and TRBJ2-7, with D perhaps TRBD1 (6 bases). V lost 8 bases and J lost 2, with 16 bases in between. The CDR3 length is 13 residues. CDR1 and CDR2 from the germline V gene are DFQATT and SNEGSKA (reference sequence). This CDR3 reads CSLRGTSTYEQYF. DNA of the CDR3: TGCAGTTTGCGAGGGACATCGACCTACGAGCAGTACTTC.

The V call is TRBV7-6, the J call TRBJ2-7; no clear D. V lost 1 base and J lost 6, with 10 bases in between. The length of the CDR3 is 13 residues. The germline V gene has CDR1 SGHVS and CDR2 FNYEAQ. Written as DNA, the CDR3 is TGTGCCAGCAGCTTAGGCGGAAAGGTCGAGCAGTACTTC. Its protein product is CASSLGGKVEQYF.

The chain is built from TRBV11-1 and TRBJ2-4; D ambiguous. The CDR3 has 18 residues. Germline CDR1 SGHAT, CDR2 FQDESV (reference sequence). Deletions cut 6 bases from V and 1 base from J, with 22 bases between. The CDR3 DNA sequence: TGTGCCAGCAGACCTGGACGAGGCCACCTTATGGCCAAAAACATTCAGTACTTC. Residues: CASRPGRGHLMAKNIQYF.